This T cell receptor beta chain was found in a study of blood T cell repertoires in COVID-19. About the research overall: COVID-19 samples from acute and convalescent phases originated in the United States, Italy and Spain. Sources were T cells, B-cell-depleted T cells, or PBMCs; the material itself was cDNA or gDNA.

The CDR3 has 13 amino acids. Germline CDR1 and CDR2: SGHRS and YFSETQ. The ends were cut back, 6 bases at V and 3 bases at J, with 12 bases in the middle. Data came from immunoSEQ multiplex PCR; TCRdb stores just in-frame clones and leaves some out. The data contain some 70,000 clones, 73% of them seen just once; the ten biggest clones take up around 21%. The source material was peripheral blood. The sequence derives from a man aged 60-69 years with acute or convalescent COVID-19. The chain couples TRBV5-1 to TRBJ2-5; the D gene is possibly TRBD1 (5 bases). CDR3 in DNA: TGCGCCAGCACCCAGACAGTAAAAGAGACCCAGTACTTC. It encodes CASTQTVKETQYF.